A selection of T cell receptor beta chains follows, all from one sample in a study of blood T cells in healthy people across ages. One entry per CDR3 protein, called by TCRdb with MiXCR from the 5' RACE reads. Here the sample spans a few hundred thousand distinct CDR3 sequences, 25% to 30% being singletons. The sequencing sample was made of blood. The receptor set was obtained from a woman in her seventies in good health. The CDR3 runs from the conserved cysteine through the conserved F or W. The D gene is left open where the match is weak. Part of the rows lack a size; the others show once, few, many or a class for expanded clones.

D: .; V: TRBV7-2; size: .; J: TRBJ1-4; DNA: TGTGCCAGCAGCTCCGACAGGTTTAGTGAAAAACTGTTTTTT; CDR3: CASSSDRFSEKLFF
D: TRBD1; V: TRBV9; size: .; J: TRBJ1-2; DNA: TGTGCCAGCCAGCCGGGACAGGGGAACTATGGCTACACCTTC; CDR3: CASQPGQGNYGYTF
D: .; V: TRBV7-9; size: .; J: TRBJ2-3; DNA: TGTGCCAGGGAAGAATACGATACGCAGTATTTT; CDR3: CAREEYDTQYF
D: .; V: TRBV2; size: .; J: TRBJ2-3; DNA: TGTGCCAGCAGTGTAGTTACTAGCACAGATACGCAGTATTTT; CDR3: CASSVVTSTDTQYF
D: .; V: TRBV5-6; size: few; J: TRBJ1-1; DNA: TGTGCCAGCAGCTTGTATCCCGGGAGATTGAACACTGAAGCTTTCTTT; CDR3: CASSLYPGRLNTEAFF
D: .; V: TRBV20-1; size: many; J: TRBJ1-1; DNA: TGCAGTGCGGCGAAAGGGGAAGCTTTCTTT; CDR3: CSAAKGEAFF
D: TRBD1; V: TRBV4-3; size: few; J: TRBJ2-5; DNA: TGCGCCAGCAGCCAAGGCTTAGGGACAGTCCAAGAGACCCAGTACTTC; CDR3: CASSQGLGTVQETQYF
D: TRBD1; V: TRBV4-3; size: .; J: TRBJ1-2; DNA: TGCGCCAGCAGCCAAGAAGGGACAGGGTATAACTATGGCTACACCTTC; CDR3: CASSQEGTGYNYGYTF
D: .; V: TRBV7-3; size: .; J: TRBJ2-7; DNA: TGTGCCAGCAGCTTAAATCCGGGGACCGGCGAGCAGTACTTC; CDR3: CASSLNPGTGEQYF
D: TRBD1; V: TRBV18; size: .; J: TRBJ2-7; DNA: TGTGCCAGCTCACCGGAGGACAGGGGTTACGAGCAGTACTTC; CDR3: CASSPEDRGYEQYF
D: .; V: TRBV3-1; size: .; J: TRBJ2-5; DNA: TGTGCCAGCAGCCAAGTGCTACGGGGGACTCAAGAGACCCAGTACTTC; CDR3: CASSQVLRGTQETQYF
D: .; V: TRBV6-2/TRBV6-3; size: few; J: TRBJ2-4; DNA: TGTGCCAGCAGTTTGAGGGGTCTGGGAAACATTCAGTACTTC; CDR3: CASSLRGLGNIQYF
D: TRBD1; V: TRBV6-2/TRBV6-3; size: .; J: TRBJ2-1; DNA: TGTGCCAGCAGACCTGGACAGGGTTTGGGGTTGAATGAGCAGTTCTTC; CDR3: CASRPGQGLGLNEQFF
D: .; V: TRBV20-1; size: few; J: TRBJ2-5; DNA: TGCAGTGCTTCCCCGGACCGCCAAGAGACCCAGTACTTC; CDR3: CSASPDRQETQYF